This TCR beta chain was profiled in a study of blood T cells in healthy people across ages. Study context: Per two T cells, about one barcoded beta molecule was captured through template switching. Overall study results and limits: The recorded TCR beta diversity per million T cells decreased in a roughly linear manner with age.

As for this clonotype: The antigen is not known.

Together with a sample-barcoded 5' primer, a J-beta primer mix was included in a second PCR lasting about 6 to 11 cycles. TCRdb processed the 5' RACE reads anew with MiXCR; each CDR3 protein has one entry. The data contain over 1.5 million distinct CDR3 sequences, about 50% of them singletons. The individuals who served as donors were healthy Caucasians living in Russia, aged roughly 6 to 100. The study isolated at least 6 million PBMCs from each sample. CDR3 size: 13 residues. Trimming removed 5 bases from V and 3 bases from J; junction bases left unmatched: 4. CDR1 and CDR2 (germline): DFQATT, SNEGSKA (reference sequence).

V gene TRBV20-1 combines with J gene TRBJ1-3; 7 bases match TRBD1. Source material: blood. This TCR was sampled from a middle-aged woman in good health. CDR3 coding DNA: TGCAGTGCTCAAGGGGGCTTTGGAAACACCATATATTTT. Amino acids: CSAQGGFGNTIYF.